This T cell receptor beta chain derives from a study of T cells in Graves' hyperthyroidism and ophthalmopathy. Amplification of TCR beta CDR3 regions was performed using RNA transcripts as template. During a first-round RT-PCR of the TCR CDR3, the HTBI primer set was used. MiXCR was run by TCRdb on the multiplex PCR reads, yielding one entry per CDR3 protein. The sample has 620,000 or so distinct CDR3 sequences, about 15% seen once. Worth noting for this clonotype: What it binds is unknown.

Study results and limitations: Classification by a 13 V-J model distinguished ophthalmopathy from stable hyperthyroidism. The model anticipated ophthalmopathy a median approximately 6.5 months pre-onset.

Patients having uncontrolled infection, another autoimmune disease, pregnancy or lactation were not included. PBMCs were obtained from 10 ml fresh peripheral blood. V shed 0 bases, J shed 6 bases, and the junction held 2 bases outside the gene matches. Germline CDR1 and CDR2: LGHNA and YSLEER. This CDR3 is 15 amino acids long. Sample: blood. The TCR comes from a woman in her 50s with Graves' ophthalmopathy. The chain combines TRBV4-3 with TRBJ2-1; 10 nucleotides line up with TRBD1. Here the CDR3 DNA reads TGCGCCAGCAGCCAAGACCGGACAGGGGGCAATGAGCAGTTCTTC. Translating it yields CASSQDRTGGNEQFF.